This TCR beta chain came from a study of cytomegalovirus exposure and HLA in healthy donors. Regarding the study as a whole: Later examination showed HLA-associated TCR beta chains had greater clonal expansion than equally common others. Near-uniform donor sequencing depth was presumed by presence/absence analyses. According to the study, 160 or so TCR beta chains were cytomegalovirus-associated. The authors later found TCR association rates varying by HLA locus, with DRB1 most and HLA-C fewest.

Use of 60 Vbeta and 13 Jbeta primers characterized the PCR. This table comes from immunoSEQ multiplex PCR, and its TCRdb copy is limited to in-frame clones, with some not included. The sample has 190,000 or so clones; 70% to 80% are singletons. Germline V CDR1 and CDR2: WSHSY, SAAADI. The V gene lost 0 bases and the J gene lost 6 bases, with 9 bases spanning the gap. CDR3 length equals 13 residues. To note about this clone: Its antigen is unidentified.

This chain joins TRBV10-2 and TRBJ2-7; D is ambiguous. The origin of this receptor is a girl aged 5-17 years in good health and CMV-seropositive. The material sequenced was PBMCs. The CDR3 sequence is CASSESRGTEQYF. CDR3 nucleotides: TGCGCCAGCAGTGAGTCTAGAGGTACCGAGCAGTACTTC.